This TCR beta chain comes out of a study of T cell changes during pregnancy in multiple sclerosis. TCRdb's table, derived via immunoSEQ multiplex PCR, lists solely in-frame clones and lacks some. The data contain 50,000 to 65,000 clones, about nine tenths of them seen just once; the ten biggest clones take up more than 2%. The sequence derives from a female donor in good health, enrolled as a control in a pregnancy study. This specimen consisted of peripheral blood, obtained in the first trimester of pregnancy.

The CDR3 DNA sequence: TGTGCCAGCAGTCAAGACATGATTATACGGTCACCCCTCCACTTT. This sequence encodes CASSQDMIIRSPLHF. The chain links TRBV6-5 to TRBJ1-6; D ambiguous. The germline CDR1 and CDR2 sequences are MNHEY and SVGAGI. Between the trimmed V and J ends, which lost 5 bases and 10 bases, there was a span of 18 bases. This CDR3 has 15 amino acids.